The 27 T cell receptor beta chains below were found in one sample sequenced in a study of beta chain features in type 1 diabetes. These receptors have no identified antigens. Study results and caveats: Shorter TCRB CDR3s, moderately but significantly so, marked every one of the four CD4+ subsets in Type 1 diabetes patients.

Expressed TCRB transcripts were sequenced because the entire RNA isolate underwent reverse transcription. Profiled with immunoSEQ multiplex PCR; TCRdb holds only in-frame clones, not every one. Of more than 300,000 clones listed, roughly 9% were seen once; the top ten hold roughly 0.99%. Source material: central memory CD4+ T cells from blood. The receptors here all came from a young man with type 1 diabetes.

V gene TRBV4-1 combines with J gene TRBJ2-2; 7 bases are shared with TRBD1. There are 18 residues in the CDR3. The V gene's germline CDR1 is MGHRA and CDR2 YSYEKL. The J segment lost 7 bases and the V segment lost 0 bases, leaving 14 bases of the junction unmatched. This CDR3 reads CASSQDRRQGWGRGELFF. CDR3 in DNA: TGCGCCAGCAGCCAAGACAGAAGACAGGGATGGGGACGCGGGGAGCTGTTTTTT.

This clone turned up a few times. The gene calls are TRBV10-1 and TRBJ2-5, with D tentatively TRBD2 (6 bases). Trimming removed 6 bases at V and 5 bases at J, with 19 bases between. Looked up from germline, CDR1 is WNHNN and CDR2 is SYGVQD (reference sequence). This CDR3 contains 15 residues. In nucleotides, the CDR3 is TGCGCCAGCAGCGGGGACTGGCCGCTCGCGGAGACCCAGTACTTC. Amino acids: CASSGDWPLAETQYF.

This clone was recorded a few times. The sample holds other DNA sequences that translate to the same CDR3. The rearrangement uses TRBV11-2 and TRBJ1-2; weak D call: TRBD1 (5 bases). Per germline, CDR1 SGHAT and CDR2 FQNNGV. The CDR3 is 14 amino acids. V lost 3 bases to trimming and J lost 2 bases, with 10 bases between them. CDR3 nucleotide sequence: TGTGCCAGCAGCTTGGACGGGGGGAACTATGGCTACACCTTC. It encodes CASSLDGGNYGYTF.

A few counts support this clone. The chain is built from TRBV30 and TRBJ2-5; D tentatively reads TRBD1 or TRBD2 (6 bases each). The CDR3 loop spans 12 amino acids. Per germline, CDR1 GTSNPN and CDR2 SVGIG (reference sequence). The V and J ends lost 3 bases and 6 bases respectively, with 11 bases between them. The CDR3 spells CAWRTGRKTQYF. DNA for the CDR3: TGTGCCTGGAGAACAGGGAGGAAGACCCAGTACTTC.

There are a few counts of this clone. CDR3 in amino acids: CASSLNGAFTSTDTQYF. The CDR3 DNA is TGTGCCAGCAGCTTAAACGGAGCGTTCACTAGCACAGATACGCAGTATTTT. The rearrangement uses TRBV5-8 and TRBJ2-3; no firm D call. Looked up from germline, CDR1 is SGHTS and CDR2 is YDEGEE. This CDR3 is 17 amino acids long. Deletions cut 2 bases from V and 0 bases from J, with 16 bases between.

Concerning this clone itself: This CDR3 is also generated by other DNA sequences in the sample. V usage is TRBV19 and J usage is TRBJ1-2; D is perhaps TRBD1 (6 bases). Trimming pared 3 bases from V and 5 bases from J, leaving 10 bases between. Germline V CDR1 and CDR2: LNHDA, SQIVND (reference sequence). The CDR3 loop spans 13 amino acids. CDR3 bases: TGTGCCAGTAGTATCGGCCAGGGGTATGGCTACACCTTC. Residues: CASSIGQGYGYTF.

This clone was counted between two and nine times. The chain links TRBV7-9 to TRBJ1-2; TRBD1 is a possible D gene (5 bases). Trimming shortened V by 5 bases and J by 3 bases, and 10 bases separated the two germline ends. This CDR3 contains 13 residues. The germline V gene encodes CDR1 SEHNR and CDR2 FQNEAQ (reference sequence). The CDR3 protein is CASSPRGDYGYTF. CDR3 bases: TGTGCCAGCAGCCCCCGGGGGGACTATGGCTACACCTTC.

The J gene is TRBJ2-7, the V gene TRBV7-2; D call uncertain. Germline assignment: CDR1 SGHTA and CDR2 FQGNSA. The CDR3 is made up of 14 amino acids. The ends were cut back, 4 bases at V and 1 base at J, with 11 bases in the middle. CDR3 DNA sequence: TGTGCCAGCAGCTCCTGGACGGATTCCTACGAGCAGTACTTC. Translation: CASSSWTDSYEQYF.

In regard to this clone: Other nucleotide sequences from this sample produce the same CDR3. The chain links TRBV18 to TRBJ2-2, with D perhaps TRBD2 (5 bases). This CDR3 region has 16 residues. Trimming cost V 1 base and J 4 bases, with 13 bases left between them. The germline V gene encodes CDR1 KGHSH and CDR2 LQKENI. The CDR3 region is CASSPLGDRATGELFF. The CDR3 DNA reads TGTGCCAGCTCACCACTCGGGGATCGGGCCACCGGGGAGCTGTTTTTT.

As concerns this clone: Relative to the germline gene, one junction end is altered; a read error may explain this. In nucleotides, the CDR3 is TGTGCCAGCAGCTCTTCCGGGACAGGGAGAATCTTC. Its translation is CASSSSGTGRIF. The V and J genes are TRBV7-9 and TRBJ2-1; 9 positions agree with TRBD1. Per the germline V gene, CDR1 is SEHNR and CDR2 is FQNEAQ (reference sequence). There are 12 residues in the CDR3. Supplemented by reference TRBV7-9 and TRBJ2-1, the full variable domain reads DTGVSQNPRHKITKRGQNVTFRCDPISEHNRLYWYRQTLGQGPEFLTYFQNEAQLEKSRLLSDRFSAERPKGSFSTLEIQRTEQGDSAMYLCASSSSGTGRIFGPGTRLTVL.

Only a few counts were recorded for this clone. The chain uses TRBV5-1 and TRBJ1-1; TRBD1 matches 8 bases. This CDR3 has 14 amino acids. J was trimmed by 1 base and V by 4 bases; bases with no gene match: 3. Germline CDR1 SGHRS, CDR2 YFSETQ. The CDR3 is CASSPGTGNTEAFF. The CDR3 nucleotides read TGCGCCAGCAGCCCTGGGACAGGGAACACTGAAGCTTTCTTT.

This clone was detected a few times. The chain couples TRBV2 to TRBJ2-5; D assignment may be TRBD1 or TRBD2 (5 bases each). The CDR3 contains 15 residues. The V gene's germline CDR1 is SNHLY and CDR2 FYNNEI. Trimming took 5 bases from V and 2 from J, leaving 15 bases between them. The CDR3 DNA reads TGTGCCAGCAGTCTAGAGGGAGCAGGGCAAGAGACCCAGTACTTC. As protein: CASSLEGAGQETQYF.

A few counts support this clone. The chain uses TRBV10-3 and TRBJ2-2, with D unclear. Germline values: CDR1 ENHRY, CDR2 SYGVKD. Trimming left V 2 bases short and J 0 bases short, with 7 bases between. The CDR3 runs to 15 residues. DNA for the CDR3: TGTGCCATCAGTGAGGCTACAGCGAACACCGGGGAGCTGTTTTTT. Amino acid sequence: CAISEATANTGELFF.

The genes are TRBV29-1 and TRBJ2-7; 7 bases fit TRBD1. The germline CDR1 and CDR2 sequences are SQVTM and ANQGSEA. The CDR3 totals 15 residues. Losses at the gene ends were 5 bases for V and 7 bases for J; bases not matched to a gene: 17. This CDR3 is CSVHLARGTGREQYF. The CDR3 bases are TGCAGCGTTCACCTGGCCAGGGGGACCGGGCGGGAGCAGTACTTC.

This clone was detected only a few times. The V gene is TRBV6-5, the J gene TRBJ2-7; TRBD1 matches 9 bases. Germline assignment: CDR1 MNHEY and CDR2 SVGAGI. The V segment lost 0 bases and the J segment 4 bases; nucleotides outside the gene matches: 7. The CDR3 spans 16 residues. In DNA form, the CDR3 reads TGTGCCAGCAGTTACTCGGAGACAGGGGGGAATTACGAGCAGTACTTC. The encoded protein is CASSYSETGGNYEQYF.

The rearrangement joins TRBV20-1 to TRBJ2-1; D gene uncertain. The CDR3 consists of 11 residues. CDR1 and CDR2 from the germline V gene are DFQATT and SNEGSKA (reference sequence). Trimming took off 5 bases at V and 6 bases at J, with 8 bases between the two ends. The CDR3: CSAHRINEQFF. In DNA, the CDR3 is TGCAGTGCTCATCGCATCAATGAGCAGTTCTTC.

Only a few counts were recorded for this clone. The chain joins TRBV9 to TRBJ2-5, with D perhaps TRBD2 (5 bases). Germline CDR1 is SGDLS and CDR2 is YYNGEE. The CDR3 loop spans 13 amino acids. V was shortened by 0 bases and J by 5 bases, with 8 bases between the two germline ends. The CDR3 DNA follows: TGTGCCAGCAGCGTAGATGCGGGTGAGACCCAGTACTTC. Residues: CASSVDAGETQYF.

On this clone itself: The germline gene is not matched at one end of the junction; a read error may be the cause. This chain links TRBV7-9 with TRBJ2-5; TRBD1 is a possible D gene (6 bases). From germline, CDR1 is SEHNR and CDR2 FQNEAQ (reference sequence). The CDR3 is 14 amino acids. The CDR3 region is CASSRQGFQGTQYF. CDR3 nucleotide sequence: TGCGCCAGCAGTCGTCAGGGGTTCCAAGGGACCCAGTACTTC.

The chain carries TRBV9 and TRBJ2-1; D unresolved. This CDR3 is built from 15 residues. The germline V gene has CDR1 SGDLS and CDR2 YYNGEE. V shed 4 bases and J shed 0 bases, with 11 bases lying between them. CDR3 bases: TGTGCCAGCAGCCCCGACTTGAGCTCCTACAATGAGCAGTTCTTC. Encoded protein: CASSPDLSSYNEQFF.

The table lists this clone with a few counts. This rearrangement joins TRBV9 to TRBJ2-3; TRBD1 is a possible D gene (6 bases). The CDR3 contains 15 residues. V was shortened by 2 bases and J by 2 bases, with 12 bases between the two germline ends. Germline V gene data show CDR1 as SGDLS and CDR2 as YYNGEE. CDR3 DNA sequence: TGTGCCAGCAGCGTCAGGGGAGACTTCACAGATACGCAGTATTTT. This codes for CASSVRGDFTDTQYF.

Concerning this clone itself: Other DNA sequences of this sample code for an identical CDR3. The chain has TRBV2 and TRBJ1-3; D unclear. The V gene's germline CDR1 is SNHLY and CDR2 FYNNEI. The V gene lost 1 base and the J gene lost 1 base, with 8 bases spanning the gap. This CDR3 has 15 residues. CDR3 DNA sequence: TGTGCCAGCAGTGAAGACGGGCGTTCTGGAAACACCATATATTTT. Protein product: CASSEDGRSGNTIYF.

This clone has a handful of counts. DNA for the CDR3: TGTGCCAGCAGTCCCTCTATTACAGGGAGCTCTGGCTACACCTTC. The encoded protein is CASSPSITGSSGYTF. V is TRBV6-5 and J is TRBJ1-2, with D possibly being TRBD1 (6 bases). Germline CDR1 is MNHEY and CDR2 is SVGAGI. The CDR3 is 15 amino acids. V lost 5 bases and J lost 7, with 20 bases in between.

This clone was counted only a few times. CDR3 region: CASRDGGRDIQYF. CDR3 coding DNA: TGTGCCAGCAGGGACGGGGGACGTGACATTCAGTACTTC. The chain employs TRBV5-4 and TRBJ2-4, with a weak D call TRBD2 (6 bases). Per germline, CDR1 SGHNT and CDR2 YYREEE (reference sequence). The CDR3 runs 13 residues. V was clipped by 5 bases and J by 8 bases, with 14 bases between them.

The CDR3 DNA reads as TGTGCCAGCAGTTATAGCGAACCGGCAGCCTACGAGCAGTACTTC. Encoded protein: CASSYSEPAAYEQYF. This chain uses TRBV6-6 with TRBJ2-7, with D possibly TRBD2 on 5 matching bases. Per the germline V gene, CDR1 is MNHNY and CDR2 is SVGAGI (reference sequence). Deletions cut 3 bases from V and 2 bases from J, with 14 bases between. This CDR3 comprises 15 residues.

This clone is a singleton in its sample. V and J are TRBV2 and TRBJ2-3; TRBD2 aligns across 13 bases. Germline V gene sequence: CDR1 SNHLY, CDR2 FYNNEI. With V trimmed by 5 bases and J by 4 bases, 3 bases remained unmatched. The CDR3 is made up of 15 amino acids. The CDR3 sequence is CASSSTSGGADTQYF. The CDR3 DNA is TGTGCCAGCAGTTCCACTAGCGGGGGGGCAGATACGCAGTATTTT. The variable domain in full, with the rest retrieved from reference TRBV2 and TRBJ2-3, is EPEVTQTPSHQVTQMGQEVILRCVPISNHLYFYWYRQILGQKVEFLVSFYNNEISEKSEIFDDQFSVERPDGSNFTLKIRSTKLEDSAMYFCASSSTSGGADTQYFGPGTRLTVL.

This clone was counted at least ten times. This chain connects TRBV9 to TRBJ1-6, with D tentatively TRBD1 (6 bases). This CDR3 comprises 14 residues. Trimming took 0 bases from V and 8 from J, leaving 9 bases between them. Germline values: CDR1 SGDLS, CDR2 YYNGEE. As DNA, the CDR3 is TGTGCCAGCAGCGTAGCAGGGGATGATTCACCCCTCCACTTT. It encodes CASSVAGDDSPLHF.

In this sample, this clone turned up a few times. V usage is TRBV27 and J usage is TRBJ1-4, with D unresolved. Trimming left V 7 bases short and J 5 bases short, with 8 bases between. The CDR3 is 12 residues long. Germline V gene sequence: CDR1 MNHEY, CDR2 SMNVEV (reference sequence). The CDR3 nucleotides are TGTGCCAGCAAAACCCGAAATGAAAAACTGTTTTTT. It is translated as CASKTRNEKLFF.